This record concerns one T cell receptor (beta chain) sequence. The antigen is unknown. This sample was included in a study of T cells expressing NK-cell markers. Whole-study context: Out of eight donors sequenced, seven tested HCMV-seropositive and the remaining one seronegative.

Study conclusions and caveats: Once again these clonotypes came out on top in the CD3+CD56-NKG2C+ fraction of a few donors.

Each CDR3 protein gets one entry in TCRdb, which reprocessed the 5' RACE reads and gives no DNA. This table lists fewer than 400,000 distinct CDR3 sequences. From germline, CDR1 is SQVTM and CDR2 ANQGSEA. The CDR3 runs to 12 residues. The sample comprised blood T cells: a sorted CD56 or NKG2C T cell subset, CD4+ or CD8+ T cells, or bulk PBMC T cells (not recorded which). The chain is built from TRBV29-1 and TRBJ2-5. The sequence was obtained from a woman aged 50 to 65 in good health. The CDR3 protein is CSVDGSQETQYF.